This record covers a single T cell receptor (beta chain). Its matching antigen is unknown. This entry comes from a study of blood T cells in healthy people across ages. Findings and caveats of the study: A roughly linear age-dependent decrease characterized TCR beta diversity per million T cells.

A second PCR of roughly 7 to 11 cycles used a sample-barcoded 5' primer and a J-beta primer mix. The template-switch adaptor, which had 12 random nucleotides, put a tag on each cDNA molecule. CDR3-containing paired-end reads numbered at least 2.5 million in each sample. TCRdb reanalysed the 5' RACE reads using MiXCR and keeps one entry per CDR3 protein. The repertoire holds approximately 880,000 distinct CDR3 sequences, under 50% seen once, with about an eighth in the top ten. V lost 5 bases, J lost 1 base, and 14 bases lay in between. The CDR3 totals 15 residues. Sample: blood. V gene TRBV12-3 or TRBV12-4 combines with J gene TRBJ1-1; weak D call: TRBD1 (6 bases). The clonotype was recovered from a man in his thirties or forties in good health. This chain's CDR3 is CASSPFRDKNTEAFF. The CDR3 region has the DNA TGTGCCAGCAGTCCATTCCGGGACAAGAACACTGAAGCTTTCTTT.